The T cell receptor beta chain described here comes from a study of shared clonotypes between healthy human individuals. The method was immunoSEQ multiplex PCR; TCRdb's version includes in-frame clones alone and lacks a portion of them. Found here are some 2,100,000 clones, approximately 94% of them singletons; the top ten hold roughly 1.7%. The CDR3 runs 17 residues. V was pared by 4 bases and J by 3 bases, with 20 bases between. CDR1 and CDR2 (germline): PRHDT, FYEKMQ (reference sequence). Naive CD8 cells lacked CD45RO, underwent positive selection for CCR7 and left out terminally differentiated effector memory CD45RA+ cells.

The sequence came from a man between 18 and 35 years old in good health. Some clones in this sample may be carry-over from other donors' samples. The specimen sequenced was naive CD8+ T cells from PBMCs. The rearrangement joins TRBV13 to TRBJ2-3; tentative D call: TRBD1 (5 bases). The chain's CDR3 is CASSSTFRDLRTDTQYF. The DNA of the CDR3 is TGTGCCAGCAGCTCGACGTTCAGGGATCTGCGAACAGATACGCAGTATTTT.